Given below is one T cell receptor beta chain in context. Its matching antigen is unknown. The study tagged each TCR cDNA molecule with a unique molecular identifier. MiXCR, run by TCRdb on the 5' RACE reads, gives a single entry per CDR3 protein. The sample contains about 44,000 distinct CDR3 sequences, approximately 13% of which appear only once. The data are from a study of spatial heterogeneity in lung cancer. Study conclusions and caveats: Resection blood, more than follow-up blood, showed ubiquitous expanded tumor TCRs.

CDR1 and CDR2 from the germline V gene are SGHRS and YFSETQ. The V and J ends lost 5 bases and 1 base respectively, with 11 bases between them. CDR3 length equals 14 residues. Indicated time point: sample taken at primary tumor resection. In each case, whole RNA from tumor, nontumor lung or frozen PBMC was sequenced unsorted. Donors were some 72 untreated early-stage non-small cell lung cancer patients. V and J are TRBV5-1 and TRBJ2-3; D is perhaps TRBD1 (5 bases). This material consisted of PBMCs, taken at surgery. This receptor was identified in a male donor with early-stage non-small cell lung cancer. The DNA of the CDR3 is TGCGCCAGCAGAGACAGTTCGGGCACAGATACGCAGTATTTT. The encoded protein is CASRDSSGTDTQYF. Together with reference TRBV5-1 and TRBJ2-3, the CDR3 gives the full variable domain: KAGVTQTPRYLIKTRGQQVTLSCSPISGHRSVSWYQQTPGQGLQFLFEYFSETQRNKGNFPGRFSGRQFSNSRSEMNVSTLELGDSALYLCASRDSSGTDTQYFGPGTRLTVL.